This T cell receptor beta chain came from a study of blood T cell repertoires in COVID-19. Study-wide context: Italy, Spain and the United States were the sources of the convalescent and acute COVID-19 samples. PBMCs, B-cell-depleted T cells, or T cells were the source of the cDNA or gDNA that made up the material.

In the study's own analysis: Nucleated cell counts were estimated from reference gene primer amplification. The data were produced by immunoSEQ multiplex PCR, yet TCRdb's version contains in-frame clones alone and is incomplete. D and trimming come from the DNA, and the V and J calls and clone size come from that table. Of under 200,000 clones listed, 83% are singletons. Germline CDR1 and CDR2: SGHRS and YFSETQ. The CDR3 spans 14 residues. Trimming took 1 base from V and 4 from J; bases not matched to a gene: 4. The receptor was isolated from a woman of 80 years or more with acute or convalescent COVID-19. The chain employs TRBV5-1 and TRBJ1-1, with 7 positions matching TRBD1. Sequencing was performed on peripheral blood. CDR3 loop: CASSLQGVRTEAFF. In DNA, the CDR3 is TGCGCCAGCAGCTTGCAGGGGGTGCGCACTGAAGCTTTCTTT.